This T cell receptor (beta chain) was identified during a study of blood T cells in healthy people across ages. A J-beta primer mix and a sample-barcoded 5' primer were used in a second PCR of about 6 to 12 cycles. Each CDR3 protein is one row after TCRdb ran MiXCR on the 5' RACE reads. This table has about 2 million distinct CDR3 sequences, just under 50% appearing once. Donors ranged from roughly 6 to 90 years old and were healthy Caucasians in Russia. On this clonotype: At one end, the junction sequence differs from germline, possibly due to a read error.

Germline V CDR1 and CDR2: MNHEY, SVGEGT. CDR3 length: 17 residues. The chain carries TRBV6-2 or TRBV6-3 and TRBJ1-2, with D perhaps TRBD1 (6 bases). The specimen was blood. The TCR originated in a woman aged 40-49 years in good health. CDR3 protein: CAGSYSNQGTTNYGYTF. In DNA, the CDR3 is TGTGCCGGCAGTTACTCGAACCAGGGGACGACTAACTATGGCTACACCTTC.